One sample yielded the 21 T cell receptor beta chains listed below, sequenced in a study of T cell changes during pregnancy in multiple sclerosis. Sequencing was performed with immunoSEQ multiplex PCR; in TCRdb, only in-frame clones are kept and a portion is missing. The sample shows around 69,000 clones, under 95% of them seen only once. Specimen: peripheral blood, collected in the third trimester of pregnancy. These receptors all stem from a female donor with multiple sclerosis, enrolled in a pregnancy study.

This chain connects TRBV19 to TRBJ2-1; possible D gene TRBD2, 6 bases. The CDR3 is 13 amino acids. In germline, CDR1 is LNHDA, CDR2 SQIVND (reference sequence). V was cut by 8 bases and J by 5 bases, with 13 bases left in between. Here the CDR3 reads CASRAGHHNEQFF. The CDR3 DNA reads as TGTGCCAGTCGGGCGGGGCATCACAATGAGCAGTTCTTC.

This rearrangement joins TRBV9 to TRBJ1-2; 9 bases fit TRBD1. Germline loops: CDR1 SGDLS, CDR2 YYNGEE. Germline trimming cut 4 bases from V and 3 bases from J; bases unmatched to any gene: 4. The CDR3 is 14 amino acids. The chain's CDR3 is CASSLDRGDYGYTF. Written as DNA, the CDR3 is TGTGCCAGCAGCCTGGACAGGGGAGACTATGGCTACACCTTC.

V gene TRBV4-3 combines with J gene TRBJ1-1, with D perhaps TRBD1 (6 bases). With 0 bases removed from V and 4 bases from J, the gap between germline ends came to 30 bases. In germline, CDR1 is LGHNA, CDR2 YSLEER. This CDR3 spans 21 amino acids. CDR3 DNA sequence: TGCGCCAGCAGCCAAGATCATATCCTCGCAACGGTGGCAGGGGTGGGCACTGAAGCTTTCTTT. This gives the protein CASSQDHILATVAGVGTEAFF.

The rearrangement uses TRBV25-1 and TRBJ2-2, with D perhaps TRBD1 (6 bases). The CDR3 has 17 amino acids. Trimming removed 3 bases at V and 4 bases at J, with 18 bases between. Looked up from germline, CDR1 is MGHDK and CDR2 is SYGVNS. DNA for the CDR3: TGTGCCAGCAGTGAGTCTCCAGGGGTGTATGGCACCGGGGAGCTGTTTTTT. Its protein is CASSESPGVYGTGELFF. Complete variable domain (other parts from reference TRBV25-1 and TRBJ2-2): EADIYQTPRYLVIGTGKKITLECSQTMGHDKMYWYQQDPGMELHLIHYSYGVNSTEKGDLSSESTVSRIRTEHFPLTLESARPSHTSQYLCASSESPGVYGTGELFFGEGSRLTVL.

This clone was observed a single time. The chain recombines TRBV2 with TRBJ2-3, with 10 bases aligning to TRBD2. The length of the CDR3 is 14 residues. Trimming cost V 7 bases and J 9 bases; bases outside gene matches: 10. Looked up from germline, CDR1 is SNHLY and CDR2 is FYNNEI. The CDR3 bases are TGTGCCAGCATCCTAGCGGGGGCCGGGGGGACGCAGTATTTT. Its protein product is CASILAGAGGTQYF.

This chain links TRBV10-3 with TRBJ2-1; D unclear. The CDR3 is made up of 14 amino acids. Trimming stripped 3 bases from V and 0 bases from J, with 6 bases between. From germline, CDR1 is ENHRY and CDR2 SYGVKD. The CDR3 is CAISDFSSYNEQFF. Here the CDR3 DNA reads TGTGCCATCAGTGACTTTAGCTCCTACAATGAGCAGTTCTTC.

The rearrangement links TRBV4-3 to TRBJ2-3; possibly TRBD2 for D (7 bases). There are 14 residues in the CDR3. Germline V lookup: CDR1 LGHNA, CDR2 YSLEER. Trimming took 2 bases from V and 3 from J, leaving 9 bases between them. CDR3 coding DNA: TGCGCCAGCAGCCAACGGGGGGCAACAGATACGCAGTATTTT. Encoded protein: CASSQRGATDTQYF.

For this clone: Other DNA sequences from this sample encode an identical CDR3 as well. The chain uses TRBV5-1 and TRBJ2-3, with a weak D call TRBD1 (5 bases). V was pared by 4 bases and J by 2 bases, with 11 bases between. From germline, CDR1 is SGHRS and CDR2 YFSETQ. This CDR3 has 14 residues. The chain's CDR3 is CASSLGQLTDTQYF. Here the CDR3 DNA reads TGCGCCAGCAGCCTCGGACAACTCACAGATACGCAGTATTTT.

The table lists this clone with a count of one. This chain links TRBV4-1 with TRBJ1-6; D remains unclear. The CDR3 length is 14 residues. The germline V and J ends were trimmed by 9 bases and 5 bases, with 14 bases remaining between them. Germline V gene lookup returns CDR1 MGHRA and CDR2 YSYEKL. CDR3 sequence: CASARGGNNSPLHF. In DNA form, the CDR3 reads TGCGCCAGTGCCCGGGGAGGAAATAATTCACCCCTCCACTTT.

CDR3 amino acids: CASSDRGITGELFF. CDR3 coding DNA: TGCGCCAGCAGCGACAGGGGGATCACCGGGGAGCTGTTTTTT. The chain is built from TRBV4-3 and TRBJ2-2; 9 nucleotides line up with TRBD1. The CDR3 extends over 14 amino acids. V was clipped by 5 bases and J by 4 bases; unmatched bases: 2. Germline loops: CDR1 LGHNA, CDR2 YSLEER.

The chain uses TRBV7-8 and TRBJ2-1; 7 bases match TRBD2. The ends lost 1 base at V and 4 bases at J; junction bases unmatched: 4. The length of the CDR3 is 15 residues. In germline, CDR1 is SGHVS, CDR2 FQNEAQ. CDR3: CASSLVAGVYNEQFF. The CDR3 nucleotides read TGTGCCAGCAGCTTAGTGGCGGGGGTGTACAATGAGCAGTTCTTC.

This chain uses TRBV29-1 with TRBJ1-4, with TRBD1 matching 7 bases. Germline loops: CDR1 SQVTM, CDR2 ANQGSEA. The CDR3 has 14 residues. J gave up 8 bases and V 6 bases, and 12 bases lay outside the gene matches. The CDR3 region has the DNA TGCAGCGTGTCGTCACAGGGGAGGACAGAAAAACTGTTTTTT. Its translation is CSVSSQGRTEKLFF.

V gene TRBV29-1 combines with J gene TRBJ1-5; 8 nucleotides align to TRBD1. Germline CDR1 and CDR2: SQVTM and ANQGSEA. Unmatched junction bases numbered 6, after V lost 4 bases and J lost 4 bases. The CDR3 has 14 amino acids. In DNA, the CDR3 is TGCAGCGTTGTTTCGGGACAGGAAAATCAGCCCCAGCATTTT. Encoded protein: CSVVSGQENQPQHF.

This chain connects TRBV7-9 to TRBJ1-1, with D possibly being TRBD1 (5 bases). Germline loops: CDR1 SEHNR, CDR2 FQNEAQ (reference sequence). V shed 2 bases and J shed 1 base, with 8 bases lying between them. CDR3 length: 14 residues. This chain's CDR3 is CASSLLGGNTEAFF. DNA of the CDR3: TGTGCCAGCAGCTTACTCGGGGGGAACACTGAAGCTTTCTTT.

The chain combines TRBV5-1 with TRBJ2-5; 14 bases map to TRBD2. The CDR3 consists of 19 residues. CDR1 is SGHRS and CDR2 is YFSETQ in the germline V gene. V was clipped by 0 bases and J by 1 base; unmatched bases: 8. The CDR3 spells CASSLGLAGGRGLQETQYF. The CDR3 bases are TGCGCCAGCAGCTTGGGACTAGCGGGGGGGCGGGGTCTCCAAGAGACCCAGTACTTC.

The chain is built from TRBV5-1 and TRBJ2-1; D is possibly TRBD1 (6 bases). Trimming pared 4 bases from V and 0 bases from J, leaving 11 bases between. Per germline, CDR1 SGHRS and CDR2 YFSETQ. The CDR3 contains 15 residues. The CDR3 protein is CASSPQGASYNEQFF. CDR3 bases: TGCGCCAGCAGCCCACAGGGTGCCTCCTACAATGAGCAGTTCTTC.

The V and J genes are TRBV2 and TRBJ1-3; D not certain. This CDR3 region has 13 residues. Trimming removed 8 bases from V and 0 bases from J, with 8 bases in between. Germline values: CDR1 SNHLY, CDR2 FYNNEI. The DNA for the CDR3 is TGTGCCAGCGGACTGACCTCTGGAAACACCATATATTTT. It translates to CASGLTSGNTIYF.

V and J are TRBV2 and TRBJ1-5; 8 positions match TRBD1. Germline assignment: CDR1 SNHLY and CDR2 FYNNEI. V lost 3 bases and J lost 11; bases outside the gene matches: 9. The CDR3 length is 14 residues. The CDR3 bases are TGTGCCAGCAGTGACAGCAGGGGGCCCAGGACCCAGCATTTT. This encodes CASSDSRGPRTQHF.

CDR3 residues: CASSYTFGAAEAFF. DNA of the CDR3: TGTGCCAGCAGCTACACCTTTGGGGCCGCTGAAGCTTTCTTT. This rearrangement joins TRBV6-4 to TRBJ1-1; TRBD1 might be the D (5 bases). Germline-derived CDR1 and CDR2 are MRHNA and SNTAGT. The CDR3 extends over 14 amino acids. The ends were cut back, 6 bases at V and 6 bases at J, with 17 bases in the middle.

The V call is TRBV7-2, the J call TRBJ1-1; D unresolved. Per germline, CDR1 SGHTA and CDR2 FQGNSA. This CDR3 contains 14 residues. With 0 bases removed from V and 5 bases from J, the gap between germline ends came to 10 bases. The CDR3 spells CASSLARAGTEAFF. The CDR3 nucleotides read TGTGCCAGCAGCTTAGCGCGCGCGGGGACTGAAGCTTTCTTT. Filled out from reference TRBV7-2 and TRBJ1-1, the complete variable domain reads GAGVSQSPSNKVTEKGKDVELRCDPISGHTALYWYRQSLGQGLEFLIYFQGNSAPDKSGLPSDRFSAERTGGSVSTLTIQRTQQEDSAVYLCASSLARAGTEAFFGQGTRLTVV.

The chain is built from TRBV18 and TRBJ1-3, with unresolved D. This CDR3 is built from 15 residues. V lost 5 bases and J lost 0, with 11 bases in between. The germline V gene has CDR1 KGHSH and CDR2 LQKENI. CDR3 in DNA: TGTGCCAGCTCAATCACGAGGGTCTCTGGAAACACCATATATTTT. This sequence encodes CASSITRVSGNTIYF.